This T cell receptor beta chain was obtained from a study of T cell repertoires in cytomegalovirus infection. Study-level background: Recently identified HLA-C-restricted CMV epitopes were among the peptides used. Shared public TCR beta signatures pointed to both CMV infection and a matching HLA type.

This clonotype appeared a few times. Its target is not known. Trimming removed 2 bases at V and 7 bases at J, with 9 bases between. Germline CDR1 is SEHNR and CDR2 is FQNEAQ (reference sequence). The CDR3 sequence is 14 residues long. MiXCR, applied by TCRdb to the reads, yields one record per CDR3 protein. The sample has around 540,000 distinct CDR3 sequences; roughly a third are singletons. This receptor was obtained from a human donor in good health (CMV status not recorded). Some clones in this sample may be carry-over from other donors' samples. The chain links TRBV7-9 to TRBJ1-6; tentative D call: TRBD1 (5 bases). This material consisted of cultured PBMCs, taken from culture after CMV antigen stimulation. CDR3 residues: CASSLRGENSPLHF. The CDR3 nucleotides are TGTGCCAGCAGCTTAAGAGGGGAGAATTCACCCCTCCACTTT.